Each of the 18 T cell receptor beta chains below was sequenced from the same sample in a study of regulatory T cells in long-lasting Graves disease. For TCR beta, libraries came from iRepertoire HTBI primers and Arm-PCR of CDR3 regions. TCRdb independently ran MiXCR on the multiplex PCR reads; one entry per CDR3 protein. Of about 430,000 distinct CDR3 sequences in the sample, over 12% were seen once. Specified time point: newly diagnosed GD, antithyroid drugs for less than 3 months. Isolated PBMC RNA provided the starting material for the TCR library. This sample was shared with a second study, whose subject was T cells in Graves' hyperthyroidism and ophthalmopathy.

This material consisted of peripheral blood mononuclear cells (PBMCs), taken at new diagnosis, from a patient treated with antithyroid drugs. The receptors derive from a woman aged 40 to 50 with Graves disease.

The table lists this clonotype with many counts. The DNA for the CDR3 is TGCGCCAGCAGCCAAGGGAGCGGCGACGAGCAGTACTTC. It is translated as CASSQGSGDEQYF. V gene TRBV4-1 combines with J gene TRBJ2-7, with D possibly being TRBD2 (5 bases). V lost 1 base and J 5 bases, leaving 9 bases between the germline ends. Germline CDR1 reads MGHRA; CDR2 reads YSYEKL. The CDR3 spans 13 residues.

This clonotype was seen at least ten times. The rearrangement uses TRBV7-8 and TRBJ1-1, with D unresolved. Looked up from germline, CDR1 is SGHVS and CDR2 is FQNEAQ. V was shortened by 2 bases and J by 1 base, with 20 bases between the two germline ends. There are 18 residues in the CDR3. This chain's CDR3 is CASSLRSRRNYQNTEAFF. In DNA form, the CDR3 reads TGTGCCAGCAGCTTAAGAAGCAGACGGAACTATCAGAACACTGAAGCTTTCTTT.

The sample holds a few counts of this clonotype. This chain uses TRBV7-9 with TRBJ1-2; TRBD1 is a possible D gene (6 bases). Deletions cut 6 bases from V and 4 bases from J, with 15 bases between. CDR3 length equals 14 residues. Germline CDR1 is SEHNR and CDR2 is FQNEAQ (reference sequence). This chain's CDR3 is CASRPGQSIYGYTF. CDR3 DNA sequence: TGTGCCAGCAGACCCGGACAGTCCATCTATGGCTACACCTTC.

The sample holds a few counts of this clonotype. The rearrangement joins TRBV19 to TRBJ2-1; the D gene could be TRBD1 or TRBD2 (5 bases each). The length of the CDR3 is 14 residues. Per the germline V gene, CDR1 is LNHDA and CDR2 is SQIVND (reference sequence). V was shortened by 1 base and J by 3 bases, with 7 bases between the two germline ends. This CDR3 is CASSIGDGYNEQFF. The CDR3 nucleotides are TGTGCCAGTAGTATAGGGGACGGCTACAATGAGCAGTTCTTC.

The chain joins TRBV28 to TRBJ2-7, with TRBD1 matching 9 bases. The CDR3 runs to 16 residues. The trim removed 4 bases at V and 1 base at J, leaving 8 bases unmatched. Looked up from germline, CDR1 is MDHEN and CDR2 is SYDVKM. For the CDR3, the DNA is TGTGCCAGCAGTTCCGAGACAGGGGGGATTTCCTACGAGCAGTACTTC. This gives the protein CASSSETGGISYEQYF.

This clonotype was seen at least ten times. This chain uses TRBV12-3 or TRBV12-4 with TRBJ2-3; TRBD2 matches 10 bases. The CDR3 spans 18 residues. With V trimmed by 6 bases and J by 5 bases, 17 bases remained unmatched. The CDR3 spells CASSTLNPSGSRGDTQYF. The CDR3 DNA reads as TGTGCCAGCAGCACCTTAAACCCTAGCGGGAGCCGGGGAGATACGCAGTATTTT.

This clonotype came up a few times. This sequence may be a read error, since a much larger clone differs from it by one base. This rearrangement joins TRBV12-3 or TRBV12-4 to TRBJ2-7; D unresolved. The CDR3 loop spans 12 amino acids. This chain's CDR3 is CASGFTSYEQYF. Here the CDR3 DNA reads TGTGCCAGCGGTTTTACCAGCTACGAGCAGTACTTC.

The V and J genes are TRBV28 and TRBJ2-2; 8 bases map to TRBD2. Germline loops: CDR1 MDHEN, CDR2 SYDVKM. The ends lost 1 base at V and 7 bases at J; junction bases unmatched: 8. There are 16 residues in the CDR3. This CDR3 is CASSLFGLAGGGELFF. The CDR3 DNA reads TGTGCCAGCAGTTTATTCGGTCTCGCGGGAGGCGGGGAGCTGTTTTTT.

This rearrangement joins TRBV28 to TRBJ1-2, with no clear D. Germline V CDR1 and CDR2: MDHEN, SYDVKM. V shed 3 bases and J shed 0 bases, with 23 bases lying between them. This CDR3 is built from 19 residues. The CDR3 sequence: CASSFGPLGEGYANYGYTF. The CDR3 DNA reads TGTGCCAGCAGTTTTGGCCCTCTCGGAGAGGGCTACGCTAACTATGGCTACACCTTC.

The table lists this clonotype with many counts. The rearrangement joins TRBV20-1 to TRBJ2-2, with D tentatively TRBD1 or TRBD2 (6 bases each). The CDR3 runs to 12 residues. V gave up 5 bases and J gave up 7 bases, with 11 bases separating them. Germline-derived CDR1 and CDR2 are DFQATT and SNEGSKA (reference sequence). The CDR3 reads CSAERGDGELFF. For the CDR3, the DNA is TGCAGTGCTGAAAGGGGGGACGGGGAGCTGTTTTTT.

Note on this clonotype: A much more abundant neighbour one base away suggests this may be a read error. The rearrangement links TRBV2 to TRBJ2-7, with D hard to call. The CDR3 sequence is 15 residues long. Germline lookup yields CDR1 SNHLY and CDR2 FYNNEI. The CDR3 reads CASSEHQVNSYDQYF. CDR3 DNA: TGTGCCAGCAGTGAGCATCAAGTTAACTCCTACGATCAGTACTTC.

V gene TRBV2 combines with J gene TRBJ2-2; 14 bases match TRBD2. The CDR3 consists of 20 residues. V gave up 5 bases and J gave up 2 bases; unmatched junction bases: 13. CDR1 is SNHLY, CDR2 FYNNEI, per germline. This CDR3 reads CASSLPGLAGASGNTGELFF. CDR3 nucleotides: TGTGCCAGCAGTCTCCCGGGACTAGCGGGAGCGAGCGGAAACACCGGGGAGCTGTTTTTT.

The sample holds a few counts of this clonotype. The chain combines TRBV20-1 with TRBJ2-5; TRBD2 agrees at 9 bases. The CDR3 sequence is 15 residues long. J lost 4 bases, V lost 5 bases, and 11 bases had no gene match. The germline V gene encodes CDR1 DFQATT and CDR2 SNEGSKA (reference sequence). CDR3 nucleotides: TGCAGTGCTCAGGGGGGACTACTAGCGGGAGAGACCCAGTACTTC. Translation gives CSAQGGLLAGETQYF.

This clonotype was observed a handful of times. The chain links TRBV5-1 to TRBJ2-6; D gene ambiguous. Per germline, CDR1 SGHRS and CDR2 YFSETQ. V was shortened by 1 base and J by 2 bases, with 13 bases between the two germline ends. The CDR3 runs to 17 residues. The CDR3 DNA is TGCGCCAGCAGCTTGACCGCAAGCTTAACTGGGGCCAACGTCCTGACTTTC. Its protein product is CASSLTASLTGANVLTF.

The rearrangement links TRBV7-9 to TRBJ1-4, with a tentative D call TRBD1 (5 bases). The V gene's germline CDR1 is SEHNR and CDR2 FQNEAQ (reference sequence). This CDR3 contains 15 residues. The germline V and J ends were trimmed by 1 base and 2 bases, with 8 bases remaining between them. The CDR3 loop is CASSLEGSTNEKLFF. The CDR3 DNA follows: TGTGCCAGCAGCTTAGAGGGGAGCACTAATGAAAAACTGTTTTTT. Complete variable domain (other parts from reference TRBV7-9 and TRBJ1-4): DTGVSQNPRHKITKRGQNVTFRCDPISEHNRLYWYRQTLGQGPEFLTYFQNEAQLEKSRLLSDRFSAERPKGSFSTLEIQRTEQGDSAMYLCASSLEGSTNEKLFFGSGTQLSVL.

This clonotype was seen at least ten times. The chain is built from TRBV12-3 or TRBV12-4 and TRBJ2-7, with D perhaps assigned TRBD1 or TRBD2 (5 bases each). The CDR3 length is 14 residues. With 6 bases removed from V and 0 bases from J, the gap between germline ends came to 12 bases. CDR3 amino acids: CASSNRDHSYEQYF. DNA for the CDR3: TGTGCCAGCAGCAATAGGGACCACTCCTACGAGCAGTACTTC.

The sample holds a few counts of this clonotype. The chain has TRBV4-1 and TRBJ2-7; 9 nucleotides agree with TRBD1. The V and J ends lost 4 bases and 6 bases, in that order; junction bases with no gene match: 4. The CDR3 extends over 13 amino acids. From germline, CDR1 is MGHRA and CDR2 YSYEKL. The CDR3 nucleotides read TGCGCCAGCAGCCGGGACAGGGAGGGCGAGCAGTACTTC. Its translation is CASSRDREGEQYF.

This clonotype was detected many times. The V and J genes are TRBV12-3 or TRBV12-4 and TRBJ1-5, with D tentatively TRBD1 (6 bases). V gave up 4 bases and J gave up 4 bases, with 17 bases separating them. The CDR3 length is 16 residues. This CDR3 reads CASSSHSGTQNQPQHF. The CDR3, as DNA: TGTGCCAGCAGTTCTCACTCCGGGACACAAAATCAGCCCCAGCATTTT.